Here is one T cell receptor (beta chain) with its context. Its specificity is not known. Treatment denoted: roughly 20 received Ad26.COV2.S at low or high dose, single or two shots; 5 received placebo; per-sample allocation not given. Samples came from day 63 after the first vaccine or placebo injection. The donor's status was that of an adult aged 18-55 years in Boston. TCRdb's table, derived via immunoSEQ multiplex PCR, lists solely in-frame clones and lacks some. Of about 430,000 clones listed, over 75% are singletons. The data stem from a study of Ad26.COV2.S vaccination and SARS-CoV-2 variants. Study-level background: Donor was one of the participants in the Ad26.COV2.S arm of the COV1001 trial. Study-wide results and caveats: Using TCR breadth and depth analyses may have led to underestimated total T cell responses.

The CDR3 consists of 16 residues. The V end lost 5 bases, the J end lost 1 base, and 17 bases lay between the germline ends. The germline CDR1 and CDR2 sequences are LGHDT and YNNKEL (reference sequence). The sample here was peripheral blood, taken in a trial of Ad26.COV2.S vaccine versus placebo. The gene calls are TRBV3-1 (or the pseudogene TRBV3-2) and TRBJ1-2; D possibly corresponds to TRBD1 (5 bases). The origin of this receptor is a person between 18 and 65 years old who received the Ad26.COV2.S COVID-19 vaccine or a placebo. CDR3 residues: CASSYLLGTHNYGYTF. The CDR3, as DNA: TGTGCCAGCAGCTACCTTCTCGGGACCCATAACTATGGCTACACCTTC.